This T cell receptor beta chain was identified in a study of cytomegalovirus exposure and HLA in healthy donors. Study-wide findings and caveats: A few chains tied to CMV proved CMV antigen-specific in vitro. Associated with cytomegalovirus, according to the listing, were some 180 TCR beta chains.

Trimming took 5 bases from V and 2 from J, leaving 18 bases between them. Germline V gives CDR1 MNHEY, CDR2 SMNVEV (reference sequence). CDR3 length: 17 residues. Concerning this clone: Antigen: not known.

The protocol was immunoSEQ multiplex PCR, while the TCRdb copy is restricted to in-frame clones and leaves out a portion. The table lists some 80,000 clones, approximately 96% of them singletons. The clonotype was recovered from a young woman in good health and CMV-seronegative. The chain joins TRBV27 to TRBJ2-2; TRBD1 might be the D (5 bases). Sequencing was performed on PBMCs. CDR3 protein: CASSKGAGLDNTGELFF. In nucleotides, the CDR3 is TGTGCCAGCAGTAAAGGCGCAGGGTTGGACAACACCGGGGAGCTGTTTTTT.